The next 19 T cell receptor beta chains were all read from a single sample in a study of Tregs in tolerant kidney transplant recipients. Data came from immunoSEQ multiplex PCR; TCRdb stores just in-frame clones and leaves some out. This listing includes more than 11,000 clones. Recipients received nonmyeloablative bone marrow transplants from related graft donors, with transient mixed chimerism. The sequences come from CD8+ T cells from blood (PBMCs), collected 6 months after the transplant. Receptors were obtained from a human patient who received a combined kidney and bone marrow transplant. Part of the T cells may come from the graft donor.

As to this clone: The CDR3 end is not reached by the read, which stops 3 residues before it; the germline J gene fills it in. The chain carries TRBV5-6 and TRBJ1-4; tentative D call: TRBD1 (5 bases). Germline V gene sequence: CDR1 SGHDT, CDR2 YYEEEE. Trimming removed 5 bases from V and 7 bases from J, with 18 bases in between. CDR3 size: 15 residues. The CDR3 loop reads CASSPTASGGEKLFF. The DNA read from the CDR3 is TGTGCCAGCAGTCCAACAGCTTCGGGGGGTGAAAAA.

A remark on this clone: The DNA ends 3 residues before the CDR3 does, and the rest of the CDR3 is filled in from the germline J gene. V gene TRBV7-6 combines with J gene TRBJ2-7; 8 nucleotides agree with TRBD1. CDR3 length equals 16 residues. After removal of 1 base from V and 2 bases from J, the junction contained 7 bases not matched to a gene. The germline CDR1 and CDR2 sequences are SGHVS and FNYEAQ. The sequenced part of the CDR3 DNA is TGTGCCAGCAGCTTAGGGACAGGGATCGGAGCCTACGAG. Encoded protein: CASSLGTGIGAYE. From start to end, the CDR3 is CASSLGTGIGAYEQYF.

Regarding this clone: Read data end 3 residues before the CDR3 end; the end is taken from the germline J gene. V usage is TRBV18 and J usage is TRBJ1-2, with 9 bases fitting TRBD1. V dropped 3 bases and J dropped 4; count of bases not matched to a gene: 12. This CDR3 has 17 residues. Germline CDR1 reads KGHSH; CDR2 reads LQKENI. The CDR3 region is CASSPGPGQGLAYGYTF. The part of the CDR3 DNA that was read is TGTGCCAGCTCACCGGGCCCGGGACAGGGATTGGCCTATGGC.

As concerns this clone: The read halts 3 residues ahead of the CDR3 end, with the missing end drawn from the germline J gene. The chain links TRBV7-8 to TRBJ2-7; possible D gene TRBD1, 5 bases. Trimming pared 3 bases from V and 2 bases from J, leaving 11 bases between. Germline V gives CDR1 SGHVS, CDR2 FQNEAQ. The CDR3 sequence is 14 residues long. The sequenced part of the CDR3 DNA is TGTGCCAGCAGCTTGACAGAACTGACCTACGAG. Its protein product is CASSLTELTYE. The whole CDR3 sequence is CASSLTELTYEQYF.

Turning to this clone: With the read ending 3 residues before the CDR3 end, the germline J gene is used to fill in that end. The chain links TRBV4-1 to TRBJ1-2, with 7 bases fitting TRBD1. Germline-derived CDR1 and CDR2 are MGHRA and YSYEKL. This CDR3 contains 16 residues. Germline trimming cut 2 bases from V and 2 bases from J; bases unmatched to any gene: 8. The CDR3 is CASSQTPGGGNYGYTF. The sequenced CDR3 bases are TGCGCCAGCAGCCAAACTCCAGGGGGTGGCAACTATGGC.

Comment on this clone: The CDR3 end lies 3 residues beyond the end of the read and is filled in from the germline J gene. V and J are TRBV7-6 and TRBJ2-3, with D possibly TRBD1 on 5 matching bases. CDR1 and CDR2 from the germline V gene are SGHVS and FNYEAQ. The CDR3 is 16 amino acids. The part of the CDR3 DNA that was read is TGTGCCAGCAGCCAGAACCCCTGGGGCCCCCAAGAGACG. Its translation: CASSQNPWGPQET. In full, the CDR3 is CASSQNPWGPQETQYF.

Details on this clone: The junction shows a germline mismatch at one end, possibly a read error. The CDR3 end lies 3 residues beyond the end of the read and is filled in from the germline J gene. The V call is TRBV4-2, the J call TRBJ1-2; 7 nucleotides align to TRBD1. The CDR3 spans 12 residues. The V gene's germline CDR1 is LGHNA and CDR2 YNFKEQ. The chain's CDR3 is CASSQDRDSYTF. The DNA read from the CDR3 is TGCGCCAGCAGCCAAGACAGGGATAGC.

Remarks on this clone: Read data end 3 residues before the CDR3 end; the end is taken from the germline J gene. Other DNA sequences in the same sample also yield this CDR3. The chain has TRBV4-1 and TRBJ1-1, with a possible D match to TRBD1 (5 bases). V was cut by 4 bases and J by 0 bases, with 9 bases left in between. The CDR3 sequence is 14 residues long. Per the germline V gene, CDR1 is MGHRA and CDR2 is YSYEKL. The CDR3 bases that were read are TGCGCCAGCAGCCCGACAGCTATGAACACTGAA. This codes for CASSPTAMNTE. The entire CDR3 protein is CASSPTAMNTEAFF.

On this clone: The junction shows a germline mismatch at one end, possibly a read error. The CDR3 extends 3 residues past the end of the read, so its final part is completed from the germline J gene. The J gene is TRBJ2-1, the V gene TRBV7-6, with TRBD2 identical over 9 bases. Germline CDR1 and CDR2: SGHVS and FNYEAQ. The CDR3 is made up of 14 amino acids. The CDR3 region is CASSLAGQYNEQFF. Incomplete CDR3 DNA: TGTGCCAGCAGCCTAGCGGGACAATACAATGAG.

As concerns this clone: Sequencing ends 3 residues short of the CDR3 end; the germline J gene provides the rest. The gene calls are TRBV5-1 and TRBJ2-1, with 8 bases matching TRBD2. This CDR3 contains 14 residues. The trim removed 3 bases at V and 8 bases at J, leaving 7 bases unmatched. Germline V CDR1 and CDR2: SGHRS, YFSETQ. CDR3 DNA (partial): TGCGCCAGCAGCTATGCGGGGGGCGCCTATGAG. Its translation is CASSYAGGAYE. In full, the CDR3 is CASSYAGGAYEQFF.

Details on this clone: The CDR3 goes on 3 residues after the read ends, and that part is filled in from the germline J gene. V and J are TRBV14 and TRBJ2-2; TRBD1 matches 10 bases. V lost 4 bases, J lost 4 bases, and 6 bases stayed unmatched. This CDR3 has 16 residues. Germline CDR1 reads SGHDN; CDR2 reads FVKESK. CDR3: CASSPFRTGGTGELFF. CDR3 DNA (partial): TGTGCCAGCAGCCCGTTTAGGACAGGGGGCACCGGGGAG.

Regarding this clone: The read ends 3 residues before the CDR3 terminus; that terminus is restored from the germline J gene. The rearrangement links TRBV7-7 to TRBJ2-3, with a tentative D call TRBD2 (5 bases). This CDR3 is built from 15 residues. Trimming removed 6 bases at V and 6 bases at J, with 19 bases between. CDR1 SSHAT and CDR2 FNYEAQ come from the germline V gene (reference sequence). CDR3 protein: CASSPGRAPGDTQYF. Partial CDR3 DNA: TGTGCCAGCAGTCCTGGACGGGCTCCGGGGGATACG.

Incomplete CDR3 DNA: TGCAGTGCTAGACCCTATAGGGGGCTTGGAACTGAA. Translating gives CSARPYRGLGTE. The whole CDR3 region reads CSARPYRGLGTEAFF. The gene calls are TRBV20-1 and TRBJ1-1; 7 positions agree with TRBD1. With the read ending 3 residues before the CDR3 end, the germline J gene is used to fill in that end. The CDR3 is 15 residues long. CDR1 and CDR2 (germline): DFQATT, SNEGSKA (reference sequence). Losses at the gene ends were 2 bases for V and 5 bases for J; bases not matched to a gene: 11.

Concerning this clone itself: The read stops 3 residues short of the end of the CDR3; the missing end is completed from the germline J gene. The V call is TRBV5-5, the J call TRBJ1-5, with 8 positions matching TRBD1. The CDR3 has 14 residues. V was pared by 4 bases and J by 4 bases, with 4 bases of the junction left unmatched. Germline CDR1 is SGHKS and CDR2 is YYEKEE (reference sequence). CDR3 sequence: CASSRTGSNQPQHF. CDR3 DNA (partial): TGTGCCAGCAGCCGGACAGGGTCTAATCAGCCC.

As concerns this clone: The CDR3 goes on 3 residues after the read ends, and that part is filled in from the germline J gene. V and J are TRBV20-1 and TRBJ2-7; D is uncertain. Trimming left V 8 bases short and J 4 bases short, with 9 bases between. CDR1 is DFQATT and CDR2 is SNEGSKA in the germline V gene (reference sequence). The CDR3 is made up of 10 amino acids. The sequenced part of the CDR3 DNA is TGCAGTACCACGACTTACGAG. It yields the protein CSTTTYE. The whole CDR3 sequence reads CSTTTYEQYF.

On this clone: The CDR3 end is not reached by the read, which stops 3 residues before it; the germline J gene fills it in. The V and J genes are TRBV7-9 and TRBJ2-4; D unresolved. The CDR3 has 14 amino acids. Germline V CDR1 and CDR2: SEHNR, FQNEAQ (reference sequence). The part of the CDR3 DNA that was read is TGTGCCAGCAGCTTAGTCTCGGCGGTCGATGGT. Its translation: CASSLVSAVDG. The whole CDR3 is CASSLVSAVDGQYF.

As concerns this clone: The read is 3 residues too short to cover the CDR3 end, so that end is filled in from the germline J gene. This sequence joins TRBV20-1 and TRBJ1-1, with 9 bases aligning to TRBD1. There are 13 residues in the CDR3. Per the germline V gene, CDR1 is DFQATT and CDR2 is SNEGSKA (reference sequence). V gave up 3 bases and J gave up 5 bases; unmatched junction bases: 4. The CDR3 DNA, read in part, is TGCAGTGCTAGGGGACAGGGAAGAACTGAA. Amino acids: CSARGQGRTE. The CDR3, in full, reads CSARGQGRTEAFF.

For this clone: Coverage ceases 3 residues before the CDR3 finishes, and the germline J gene fills in the end. This chain connects TRBV7-9 to TRBJ2-3; a possible D gene is TRBD1 (6 bases). From germline, CDR1 is SEHNR and CDR2 FQNEAQ (reference sequence). The CDR3 is 12 residues long. CDR3 bases read: TGTGCCAGCAGTCCAGGGGCAAAGCCG. Translation: CASSPGAKP. In full, the CDR3 reads CASSPGAKPQYF.

A word on this clone: The missing CDR3 end, 3 residues past where the read stops, is filled in from the germline J gene. The chain joins TRBV7-6 to TRBJ2-1, with a tentative D call TRBD2 (6 bases). Trimming took 5 bases from V and 7 from J, leaving 12 bases between them. The CDR3 length is 13 residues. CDR1 SGHVS and CDR2 FNYEAQ come from the germline V gene. The CDR3 sequence: CASSLTRGNEQFF. The CDR3 bases that were read are TGTGCCAGCAGCCTAACGCGGGGTAATGAG.